Listed here are 21 T cell receptor beta chains from one sample, sequenced in a study of blood T cell repertoires in COVID-19. Clones were read by immunoSEQ multiplex PCR, and TCRdb kept only the in-frame ones, dropping some. This table holds about 130,000 clones, about 70% found once. The material sequenced was peripheral blood. Receptors were obtained from a woman aged 70-85 years with acute or convalescent COVID-19.

This clone has ten or more counts. The chain uses TRBV12-3 or TRBV12-4 and TRBJ2-2; D may be TRBD2 (6 bases). CDR3 length: 12 amino acids. Trimming took off 6 bases at V and 6 bases at J, with 8 bases between the two ends. The CDR3 is CASREGSGELFF. In nucleotides, the CDR3 is TGTGCCAGCAGGGAGGGTTCCGGGGAGCTGTTTTTT.

This clone was picked up one time. J is TRBJ2-4 and V is TRBV9; 11 bases are shared with TRBD2. Germline V gene sequence: CDR1 SGDLS, CDR2 YYNGEE. This CDR3 comprises 16 residues. After removal of 3 bases from V and 5 bases from J, the junction contained 7 bases not matched to a gene. CDR3 loop: CASSAHGLAGENIQYF. In DNA form, the CDR3 reads TGTGCCAGCAGCGCGCATGGACTAGCGGGCGAAAACATTCAGTACTTC.

The chain links TRBV7-2 to TRBJ1-4; TRBD1 is a possible D gene (5 bases). The CDR3 runs to 15 residues. Germline CDR1 and CDR2: SGHTA and FQGNSA. Trimming left V 3 bases short and J 8 bases short, with 16 bases between. In DNA form, the CDR3 reads TGTGCCAGCAGCTTCGGCGGCGGGGGACGGGAAAAACTGTTTTTT. It yields the protein CASSFGGGGREKLFF.

The chain joins TRBV3-1 (or the pseudogene TRBV3-2) to TRBJ2-1; a weak D match, TRBD2 (6 bases). Germline CDR1 LGHDT, CDR2 YNNKEL (reference sequence). Trimming stripped 1 base from V and 0 bases from J, with 7 bases between. The CDR3 consists of 15 residues. CDR3 region: CASSQVAVSYNEQFF. As DNA, the CDR3 is TGTGCCAGCAGCCAAGTAGCGGTCTCCTACAATGAGCAGTTCTTC.

A single count supports this clone. V gene TRBV28 combines with J gene TRBJ1-6, with 9 bases lining up with TRBD1. J was trimmed by 10 bases and V by 4 bases; bases with no gene match: 8. Germline V gene sequence: CDR1 MDHEN, CDR2 SYDVKM. The CDR3 is 15 amino acids. For the CDR3, the DNA is TGTGCCAGCAGTTCGTTGAGTACAGGGGGCTCACCCCTCCACTTT. Its protein is CASSSLSTGGSPLHF.

The rearrangement joins TRBV6-5 to TRBJ2-3; the D gene is possibly TRBD2 (6 bases). Germline CDR1 and CDR2: MNHEY and SVGAGI. Deletions cut 0 bases from V and 6 bases from J, with 13 bases between. CDR3 length equals 15 residues. CDR3 amino acids: CASSYSRLGADTQYF. CDR3 nucleotides: TGTGCCAGCAGTTACTCAAGACTAGGGGCCGATACGCAGTATTTT.

The chain has TRBV6-5 and TRBJ1-1; D might be TRBD1 (6 bases). The germline CDR1 and CDR2 sequences are MNHEY and SVGAGI. Trimming left V 5 bases short and J 1 base short, with 11 bases between. The CDR3 length is 14 residues. The CDR3 loop is CASSQTGSNTEAFF. CDR3 sequence (DNA): TGTGCCAGCAGTCAAACAGGGTCGAACACTGAAGCTTTCTTT.

V usage is TRBV3-1 (or the pseudogene TRBV3-2) and J usage is TRBJ2-5; a weak D match, TRBD1 (6 bases). V was cut by 6 bases and J by 13 bases, with 15 bases left in between. This CDR3 spans 11 amino acids. Germline V lookup: CDR1 LGHDT, CDR2 YNNKEL (reference sequence). CDR3 sequence reads: CASSTQGDPYF. The CDR3 coding sequence is TGTGCCAGCAGTACACAGGGCGACCCGTACTTC.

The chain uses TRBV5-4 and TRBJ2-2; 10 bases align to TRBD1. The CDR3 is 17 residues long. The V gene end was trimmed by 0 bases and the J gene end by 7 bases; junction bases not matched to a gene: 9. Germline V gives CDR1 SGHNT, CDR2 YYREEE (reference sequence). The CDR3 spells CASSLGTGQGVVGELFF. The CDR3 DNA reads as TGTGCCAGCAGCTTGGGGACAGGACAGGGGGTGGTCGGGGAGCTGTTTTTT. Together with reference TRBV5-4 and TRBJ2-2, the CDR3 gives the full variable domain: ETGVTQSPTHLIKTRGQQVTLRCSSQSGHNTVSWYQQALGQGPQFIFQYYREEENGRGNFPPRFSGLQFPNYSSELNVNALELDDSALYLCASSLGTGQGVVGELFFGEGSRLTVL.

The chain carries TRBV7-9 and TRBJ1-6, with 7 nucleotides matching TRBD1. The CDR3 loop spans 17 amino acids. The V gene's germline CDR1 is SEHNR and CDR2 FQNEAQ (reference sequence). J was trimmed by 0 bases and V by 6 bases; bases with no gene match: 8. The CDR3 nucleotides are TGTGCCAGCAGGCCTGGGGACAGCGGCTCCTATAATTCACCCCTCCACTTT. This translates into CASRPGDSGSYNSPLHF.

This rearrangement joins TRBV5-4 to TRBJ2-5; TRBD2 is a possible D gene (6 bases). The germline V gene encodes CDR1 SGHNT and CDR2 YYREEE (reference sequence). The CDR3 totals 15 residues. Trimming removed 3 bases at V and 5 bases at J, with 17 bases between. The CDR3 sequence: CASSSPKAGSETQYF. In DNA form, the CDR3 reads TGTGCCAGCAGCTCTCCCAAGGCCGGGAGTGAGACCCAGTACTTC.

This rearrangement joins TRBV2 to TRBJ2-1, with 7 bases matching TRBD2. The CDR3 is made up of 13 amino acids. Germline values: CDR1 SNHLY, CDR2 FYNNEI. V dropped 10 bases and J dropped 9; count of bases not matched to a gene: 12. CDR3 sequence reads: CATRLARMGEQFF. CDR3 sequence (DNA): TGTGCCACCAGACTAGCAAGGATGGGTGAGCAGTTCTTC.

This clone was detected a few times. This sequence joins TRBV4-3 and TRBJ1-4; 7 bases agree with TRBD1. CDR3 size: 16 residues. The J segment lost 8 bases and the V segment lost 0 bases, leaving 9 bases of the junction unmatched. The germline gives CDR1 LGHNA, CDR2 YSLEER. The CDR3 region is CASSQDRGGFGEKLFF. The CDR3 region has the DNA TGCGCCAGCAGCCAAGATCGAGGGGGCTTTGGGGAAAAACTGTTTTTT.

This clone showed up just a few times. The chain is built from TRBV18 and TRBJ1-1; perhaps TRBD1 as D (5 bases). Germline V gene lookup returns CDR1 KGHSH and CDR2 LQKENI. Trimming took off 3 bases at V and 8 bases at J, with 22 bases between the two ends. The CDR3 loop spans 16 amino acids. This CDR3 is CASSPLPDISRGEAFF. In DNA, the CDR3 is TGTGCCAGCTCACCCCTCCCGGACATTTCTAGAGGAGAAGCTTTCTTT.

Many counts were recorded for this clone. The chain uses TRBV9 and TRBJ1-6; possible D gene TRBD1, 5 bases. The CDR3 consists of 14 residues. Trimming left V 6 bases short and J 5 bases short, with 12 bases between. Germline V lookup: CDR1 SGDLS, CDR2 YYNGEE. CDR3 in amino acids: CASTPGLDNSPLHF. Written as DNA, the CDR3 is TGTGCCAGCACCCCAGGGTTGGATAATTCACCCCTCCACTTT.

This clone has just a few counts. V gene TRBV3-1 (or the pseudogene TRBV3-2) combines with J gene TRBJ2-7; D may be TRBD2 (5 bases). This CDR3 is 12 amino acids long. CDR1 is LGHDT and CDR2 is YNNKEL in the germline V gene (reference sequence). Trimming left V 8 bases short and J 3 bases short, with 11 bases between. The CDR3 coding sequence is TGTGCCAGCGGGAGAGGGAGCTACGAGCAGTACTTC. Translating gives CASGRGSYEQYF.

A few counts support this clone. The genes are TRBV12-3 or TRBV12-4 and TRBJ1-2; the D is unclear. CDR3 length: 13 amino acids. The ends were cut back, 2 bases at V and 4 bases at J, with 8 bases in the middle. As DNA, the CDR3 is TGTGCCAGCAGTTTACAGGCGAGCTATGGCTACACCTTC. Amino acid sequence: CASSLQASYGYTF.

The J gene is TRBJ2-7, the V gene TRBV5-5; D might be TRBD1 (6 bases). Trimming removed 0 bases at V and 4 bases at J, with 14 bases between. Germline-derived CDR1 and CDR2 are SGHKS and YYEKEE (reference sequence). CDR3 length: 15 amino acids. DNA for the CDR3: TGTGCCAGCAGCTTGGCGGGGACACCACCTTACGAGCAGTACTTC. This sequence encodes CASSLAGTPPYEQYF.

V gene TRBV28 combines with J gene TRBJ2-7, with 7 bases aligning to TRBD1. The CDR3 totals 17 residues. V dropped 6 bases and J dropped 1; count of bases not matched to a gene: 15. Per the germline V gene, CDR1 is MDHEN and CDR2 is SYDVKM. The CDR3 DNA reads as TGTGCCAGCAGCGTGACCGGCGAAGGACAGGTTTCCTACGAGCAGTACTTC. This translates into CASSVTGEGQVSYEQYF. Full variable domain (outside the CDR3, taken from reference TRBV28 and TRBJ2-7): DVKVTQSSRYLVKRTGEKVFLECVQDMDHENMFWYRQDPGLGLRLIYFSYDVKMKEKGDIPEGYSVSREKKERFSLILESASTNQTSMYLCASSVTGEGQVSYEQYFGPGTRLTVT.

This clone was observed a handful of times. The chain links TRBV2 to TRBJ1-2; D is perhaps TRBD1 (5 bases). The CDR3 loop spans 16 amino acids. The germline gives CDR1 SNHLY, CDR2 FYNNEI. V gave up 6 bases and J gave up 0 bases, with 17 bases separating them. CDR3 sequence (DNA): TGTGCCAGCAGACGCGGGACGGCAACGGCTAACTATGGCTACACCTTC. Translated, it gives CASRRGTATANYGYTF.

The rearrangement uses TRBV12-3 or TRBV12-4 and TRBJ2-7, with D maybe TRBD2 (5 bases). V shed 2 bases and J shed 7 bases, with 12 bases lying between them. This CDR3 contains 13 residues. In DNA form, the CDR3 reads TGTGCCAGCAGTTTATCGTGGGAGCGGGAGCAGTACTTC. Translated: CASSLSWEREQYF.